This T cell receptor (beta chain) emerged from a study of T cells after yellow fever vaccination. About the study: Libraries from low-cell-number fractions were prepared with the SMART-Seq v4 Ultra Low Input RNA kit.

There are many counts of this clonotype. Germline values: CDR1 MNHNY, CDR2 SVGAGI (reference sequence). Trimming cost V 7 bases and J 0 bases, with 16 bases left between them. The CDR3 has 17 amino acids. TCRdb re-analysed the 5' RACE reads in MiXCR, keeping a single row per CDR3 protein. This table holds under 15,000 distinct CDR3 sequences, 7.3% found once. The clonotype originates from a man aged 18 to 29 who received the YFV17D yellow fever vaccine. The starting material was PBMCs, either bulk or a sorted T-cell subset (CD4+, CD8+, memory, or dextramer-sorted; not recorded which), obtained on the day of the yellow fever booster vaccination. This chain uses TRBV6-6 with TRBJ2-6, with D perhaps matching TRBD1 (6 bases). The CDR3 loop is CASNRNKDSSGANVLTF. CDR3 nucleotides: TGTGCCAGCAACCGAAATAAGGACAGCTCTGGGGCCAACGTCCTGACTTTC.